One sample yielded the 30 T cell receptor beta chains listed below, sequenced in a study of T cells in Graves' hyperthyroidism and ophthalmopathy. The TCR beta CDR3 regions underwent amplification using RNA transcripts as the source. The TCR CDR3 was amplified in a first-round RT-PCR using the HTBI primer set. TCRdb redid the calling of the multiplex PCR reads with MiXCR, one entry per CDR3 protein. The sample includes hundreds of thousands of distinct CDR3 sequences, around 16% of them seen just once. Sequences were obtained from blood. The receptors here all came from a middle-aged woman with Graves' ophthalmopathy.

This clonotype has just a few counts. The V call is TRBV2, the J call TRBJ1-4; 11 bases agree with TRBD1. This CDR3 is 14 amino acids long. Germline V gene lookup returns CDR1 SNHLY and CDR2 FYNNEI. V lost 8 bases, J lost 7 bases, and 6 bases stayed unmatched. The CDR3 bases are TGTGCCAGCTTTGGAGGGACAGGGGGTGAAAAACTGTTTTTT. Residues: CASFGGTGGEKLFF. Drawing the rest from reference TRBV2 and TRBJ1-4, the complete variable domain is EPEVTQTPSHQVTQMGQEVILRCVPISNHLYFYWYRQILGQKVEFLVSFYNNEISEKSEIFDDQFSVERPDGSNFTLKIRSTKLEDSAMYFCASFGGTGGEKLFFGSGTQLSVL.

Note on this clonotype: This could be a read error, since a much larger clone is one nucleotide away. V usage is TRBV11-1 and J usage is TRBJ1-1; 12 bases map to TRBD1. This CDR3 spans 15 amino acids. CDR1 is SGHAT and CDR2 is FQDESV in the germline V gene (reference sequence). The V segment lost 5 bases and the J segment 6 bases; nucleotides outside the gene matches: 7. As DNA, the CDR3 is TGTGCCAGCAGCCCAAGCTGGGACAGGGGGCCTGAAGCTTTCTTT. Protein product: CASSPSWDRGPEAFF.

The chain couples TRBV28 to TRBJ2-1, with 14 bases lining up with TRBD2. The CDR3 runs to 18 residues. Germline CDR1 reads MDHEN; CDR2 reads SYDVKM. V was clipped by 5 bases and J by 2 bases; unmatched bases: 8. The CDR3 bases are TGTGCCAGCAGTGACTCCGGGACTAGCGGGGGAACCTACAATGAGCAGTTCTTC. This encodes CASSDSGTSGGTYNEQFF.

This clonotype was recorded at least ten times. The chain has TRBV11-2 and TRBJ1-2; possibly TRBD1 for D (6 bases). The CDR3 length is 14 residues. The germline V gene has CDR1 SGHAT and CDR2 FQNNGV. V lost 11 bases and J lost 5, with 21 bases in between. The CDR3 loop is CARCSDRLTYGYTF. Written as DNA, the CDR3 is TGTGCCCGCTGTTCGGACAGACTAACATATGGCTACACCTTC.

About this clonotype itself: One base away lies a much larger clone, so this may be a sequencing read error. The chain uses TRBV6-2 or TRBV6-3 and TRBJ1-2; TRBD1 might be the D (5 bases). Germline assignment: CDR1 MNHEY and CDR2 SVGEGT. The V and J ends lost 2 bases and 4 bases respectively, with 14 bases between them. The CDR3 covers 15 residues. The CDR3 DNA reads as TGTGCCAGCAGTTACCCCCCTCGGGGGAGCTATGGCTACACCTTC. It encodes CASSYPPRGSYGYTF.

The table lists this clonotype with many counts. V usage is TRBV3-1 and J usage is TRBJ1-2, with unresolved D. Per the germline V gene, CDR1 is LGHDT and CDR2 is YNNKEL (reference sequence). Deletions cut 1 base from V and 6 bases from J, with 15 bases between. The CDR3 sequence is 15 residues long. The CDR3 region is CASSQVVWGRDGYTF. CDR3 DNA: TGTGCCAGCAGCCAAGTAGTATGGGGTCGCGATGGCTACACCTTC. The full variable domain, in which reference TRBV3-1 and TRBJ1-2 provide the parts outside the CDR3, is DTAVSQTPKYLVTQMGNDKSIKCEQNLGHDTMYWYKQDSKKFLKIMFSYNNKELIINETVPNRFSPKSPDKAHLNLHINSLELGDSAVYFCASSQVVWGRDGYTFGSGTRLTVV.

This clonotype was observed many times. The chain employs TRBV2 and TRBJ2-5; TRBD1 agrees at 8 bases. In germline, CDR1 is SNHLY, CDR2 FYNNEI. This CDR3 is 13 amino acids long. With 7 bases clipped from V and 2 bases from J, the junction kept 3 bases outside the gene matches. The CDR3 region has the DNA TGTGCCAGCATTCGGGACAGGCAAGAGACCCAGTACTTC. It yields the protein CASIRDRQETQYF.

This chain uses TRBV20-1 with TRBJ2-7; perhaps TRBD2 as D (6 bases). The CDR3 contains 14 residues. Trimming removed 3 bases from V and 2 bases from J, with 14 bases in between. Germline V lookup: CDR1 DFQATT, CDR2 SNEGSKA (reference sequence). The CDR3: CSARAGSPPYEQYF. The DNA of the CDR3 is TGCAGTGCTAGGGCCGGGAGCCCCCCCTACGAGCAGTACTTC.

This clonotype appeared many times. The chain joins TRBV7-9 to TRBJ2-3; D remains ambiguous. The length of the CDR3 is 16 residues. V lost 4 bases and J 5 bases, leaving 19 bases between the germline ends. Germline V gene lookup returns CDR1 SEHNR and CDR2 FQNEAQ (reference sequence). Here the CDR3 reads CASSSTLSSVGDTQYF. In nucleotides, the CDR3 is TGTGCCAGCAGCTCGACCCTATCCTCAGTTGGAGATACGCAGTATTTT.

The V call is TRBV29-1, the J call TRBJ2-1, with TRBD1 matching 9 bases. CDR1 and CDR2 from the germline V gene are SQVTM and ANQGSEA. The V gene end was trimmed by 2 bases and the J gene end by 8 bases; junction bases not matched to a gene: 10. This CDR3 comprises 15 residues. The DNA for the CDR3 is TGCAGCGTTGAATCCGCCGGACAGGGGTTACATGAGCAGTTCTTC. Translated: CSVESAGQGLHEQFF.

This chain joins TRBV27 and TRBJ1-1, with 9 bases that match TRBD1. Germline lookup yields CDR1 MNHEY and CDR2 SMNVEV (reference sequence). This CDR3 region has 14 residues. The V and J ends lost 6 bases and 4 bases, in that order; junction bases with no gene match: 6. CDR3 DNA: TGTGCCAGCAGGACTTTGACAGGGGGCACTGAAGCTTTCTTT. Its protein is CASRTLTGGTEAFF.

In its sample, this clonotype was seen many times. The chain recombines TRBV6-2 or TRBV6-3 with TRBJ2-7, with D possibly TRBD1 on 6 matching bases. Between the trimmed V and J ends, which lost 2 bases and 5 bases, there was a span of 22 bases. Germline values: CDR1 MNHEY, CDR2 SVGEGT. CDR3 length: 17 residues. The CDR3 bases are TGTGCCAGCAGTTACCCACCCAGCAGGGGTGATGGTAACGAGCAGTACTTC. Translation: CASSYPPSRGDGNEQYF.

This clonotype has at least ten counts. This chain links TRBV11-2 with TRBJ1-2; no clear D gene. The ends were cut back, 2 bases at V and 2 bases at J, with 6 bases in the middle. Germline-derived CDR1 and CDR2 are SGHAT and FQNNGV. This CDR3 is built from 13 residues. CDR3 DNA: TGTGCCAGCAGCTTACCGGGAAACTATGGCTACACCTTC. Encoded protein: CASSLPGNYGYTF.

There are many counts of this clonotype. The genes are TRBV20-1 and TRBJ2-7; 8 nucleotides line up with TRBD2. The length of the CDR3 is 14 residues. The germline gives CDR1 DFQATT, CDR2 SNEGSKA (reference sequence). V trimming: 6 bases; J trimming: 5 bases; junction bases outside the gene matches: 12. The CDR3, as DNA: TGCAGTGCCCTCACCGGGGGGGTATCGGACGAGCAGTACTTC. Translated: CSALTGGVSDEQYF.

This clonotype showed up many times. This chain joins TRBV20-1 and TRBJ1-5; possibly TRBD1 for D (5 bases). Trimming cost V 4 bases and J 1 base, with 17 bases left between them. The CDR3 is made up of 16 amino acids. Germline CDR1 reads DFQATT; CDR2 reads SNEGSKA (reference sequence). CDR3 amino acids: CSAISRAGRSNQPQHF. The CDR3 bases are TGCAGTGCTATTTCCAGGGCCGGTAGAAGCAATCAGCCCCAGCATTTT.

This rearrangement joins TRBV9 to TRBJ1-1; D is ambiguous. Trimming cost V 4 bases and J 5 bases, with 18 bases left between them. The CDR3 loop spans 15 amino acids. Germline V gene data show CDR1 as SGDLS and CDR2 as YYNGEE. The CDR3 region is CASSRQRSGLTEAFF. CDR3 in DNA: TGTGCCAGCAGCCGTCAGAGGTCTGGGTTGACTGAAGCTTTCTTT.

CDR3 coding DNA: TGTGCCAGCAGCTCCCCAGGAGGCTACGAGCAGTACTTC. Protein: CASSSPGGYEQYF. The chain links TRBV7-9 to TRBJ2-7, with a possible D match to TRBD2 (5 bases). V was trimmed by 4 bases and J by 3 bases, leaving 10 bases between them. There are 13 residues in the CDR3. Per germline, CDR1 SEHNR and CDR2 FQNEAQ (reference sequence).

This clonotype was recorded many times. The genes are TRBV12-3 or TRBV12-4 and TRBJ1-1; TRBD1 is a possible D gene (6 bases). This CDR3 spans 12 amino acids. The V gene lost 4 bases and the J gene lost 8 bases, with 11 bases spanning the gap. The CDR3 bases are TGTGCCAGCAGTTACCGGGGGCGGGAAGCTTTCTTT. Its protein is CASSYRGREAFF.

This clonotype was observed many times. The rearrangement links TRBV7-3 to TRBJ2-1, with TRBD2 matching 9 bases. Trimming took 1 base from V and 1 from J; bases not matched to a gene: 2. CDR1 SGHTA and CDR2 FQGTGA come from the germline V gene. The CDR3 runs to 16 residues. The CDR3 nucleotides are TGTGCCAGCAGCTTAAGGCGGGGGGGTTCCTACAATGAGCAGTTCTTC. Encoded protein: CASSLRRGGSYNEQFF.

This clonotype occurred many times. The V gene is TRBV12-3 or TRBV12-4, the J gene TRBJ2-7; a possible D gene is TRBD2 (5 bases). There are 14 residues in the CDR3. The V end was cut by 6 bases, the J end by 3 bases, with 15 bases between. CDR3 DNA sequence: TGTGCCAGCAGCGGCGTGGCTAGCAGCTACGAGCAGTACTTC. It codes for CASSGVASSYEQYF.

The CDR3 DNA reads as TGCGCCAGCAGCTTGGAGGGACGGCTCTCTGGAAACACCATATATTTT. This gives the protein CASSLEGRLSGNTIYF. The rearrangement joins TRBV5-1 to TRBJ1-3, with D possibly being TRBD1 (5 bases). The CDR3 has 16 residues. V lost 0 bases to trimming and J lost 0 bases, with 10 bases between them. Germline V CDR1 and CDR2: SGHRS, YFSETQ.

This clonotype was picked up a small number of times. This chain links TRBV9 with TRBJ1-5; 7 positions match TRBD1. This CDR3 spans 14 amino acids. V lost 2 bases, J lost 3 bases, and 2 bases stayed unmatched. CDR1 is SGDLS, CDR2 YYNGEE, per germline. For the CDR3, the DNA is TGTGCCAGCAGCGTCGGACAGGCCAATCAGCCCCAGCATTTT. As protein: CASSVGQANQPQHF. Full variable domain (rest looked up from reference TRBV9 and TRBJ1-5): DSGVTQTPKHLITATGQRVTLRCSPRSGDLSVYWYQQSLDQGLQFLIQYYNGEERAKGNILERFSAQQFPDLHSELNLSSLELGDSALYFCASSVGQANQPQHFGDGTRLSIL.

Ten or more counts support this clonotype. The chain recombines TRBV28 with TRBJ1-2; the D is unclear. The CDR3 loop spans 13 amino acids. The germline V and J ends were trimmed by 11 bases and 5 bases, with 18 bases remaining between them. CDR1 and CDR2 from the germline V gene are MDHEN and SYDVKM. The CDR3 DNA sequence: TGTGCCTTCCAGGACTCGATGGGGTATGGCTACACCTTC. This sequence encodes CAFQDSMGYGYTF.

J is TRBJ1-6 and V is TRBV27, with a weak D call TRBD1 (5 bases). There are 18 residues in the CDR3. The germline gives CDR1 MNHEY, CDR2 SMNVEV (reference sequence). V lost 1 base, J lost 0 bases, and 13 bases lay in between. CDR3 nucleotides: TGTGCCAGCAGTTTATTTGGGGGGGGGAGCTCCTATAATTCACCCCTCCACTTT. This translates into CASSLFGGGSSYNSPLHF.

J is TRBJ1-2 and V is TRBV7-9, with a tentative D call TRBD1 (5 bases). Trimming stripped 4 bases from V and 4 bases from J, with 10 bases between. The CDR3 extends over 13 amino acids. Germline loops: CDR1 SEHNR, CDR2 FQNEAQ (reference sequence). The CDR3 DNA reads TGTGCCAGCAGCTCCGGACACTTCTATGGCTACACCTTC. This translates into CASSSGHFYGYTF.

This clonotype was recorded many times. This rearrangement joins TRBV11-3 to TRBJ2-3; TRBD2 aligns across 9 bases. CDR1 SGHNT and CDR2 YENEEA come from the germline V gene. Unmatched junction bases numbered 3, after V lost 3 bases and J lost 2 bases. This CDR3 has 15 residues. This CDR3 is CASSFGGGVTDTQYF. The DNA for the CDR3 is TGTGCCAGCAGCTTTGGCGGGGGGGTCACAGATACGCAGTATTTT.

This clonotype came up many times. The CDR3 loop is CASKGQGPSEKLFF. DNA for the CDR3: TGTGCCAGCAAGGGACAGGGGCCCTCCGAAAAACTGTTTTTT. The chain links TRBV2 to TRBJ1-4; 10 bases are a match to TRBD1. The CDR3 length is 14 residues. The germline V gene has CDR1 SNHLY and CDR2 FYNNEI. J gave up 8 bases and V 7 bases, and 7 bases lay outside the gene matches.

This clonotype was seen only a few times. The CDR3 nucleotides are TGCAGTGCCCCGGCCAACTCCTACAATGAGCAGTTCTTC. This encodes CSAPANSYNEQFF. The rearrangement uses TRBV20-1 and TRBJ2-1; D remains unclear. In germline, CDR1 is DFQATT, CDR2 SNEGSKA (reference sequence). The V end was cut by 6 bases, the J end by 0 bases, with 9 bases between. This CDR3 spans 13 amino acids.

V and J are TRBV29-1 and TRBJ2-1; the D gene is possibly TRBD2 (6 bases). This CDR3 is 13 amino acids long. Germline CDR1 and CDR2: SQVTM and ANQGSEA. With 2 bases removed from V and 3 bases from J, the gap between germline ends came to 8 bases. This chain's CDR3 is CSVESGYYNEQFF. The CDR3 nucleotides read TGCAGCGTTGAAAGCGGGTACTACAATGAGCAGTTCTTC.

This clonotype was found many times. The rearrangement links TRBV28 to TRBJ2-7, with TRBD1 matching 7 bases. The CDR3 is made up of 13 amino acids. V lost 10 bases, J lost 0 bases, and 6 bases stayed unmatched. Germline V gene sequence: CDR1 MDHEN, CDR2 SYDVKM. The CDR3 spells CATAQGTSYEQYF. CDR3 nucleotides: TGTGCCACCGCACAGGGGACCTCCTACGAGCAGTACTTC.